Below, one T cell receptor beta chain is given with its context. The data were produced by immunoSEQ multiplex PCR, yet TCRdb's version contains in-frame clones alone and is incomplete. The sample lists a few hundred thousand clones, about 89% occurring once. With V trimmed by 4 bases and J by 2 bases, 7 bases remained unmatched. Germline assignment: CDR1 SGDLS and CDR2 YYNGEE. CDR3 size: 15 residues. This record comes from a study of blood T cell repertoires in COVID-19. This chain joins TRBV9 and TRBJ2-3, with 7 bases that match TRBD2. The TCR comes from a woman aged 55-69 years with acute or convalescent COVID-19. Source material: peripheral blood. The CDR3: CASSPTGGITDTQYF. The CDR3 coding sequence is TGTGCCAGCAGCCCAACCGGGGGGATCACAGATACGCAGTATTTT.